This T cell receptor (beta chain) was obtained from a study of cytomegalovirus exposure and HLA in healthy donors. Germline lookup yields CDR1 DFQATT and CDR2 SNEGSKA (reference sequence). The CDR3 extends over 10 amino acids. V lost 7 bases to trimming and J lost 5 bases, with 5 bases between them. With 60 Vbeta and 13 Jbeta primers, the PCR was carried out. TCRdb keeps only in-frame clones here, not all; method: immunoSEQ multiplex PCR. The sample has approximately 140,000 clones; roughly 80% are singletons. The chain recombines TRBV20-1 with TRBJ1-4, with no clear D. This TCR was recovered from a female donor in good health and CMV-seronegative. The sequenced material came from PBMCs. CDR3 sequence reads: CSVANEKLFF. DNA for the CDR3: TGCAGTGTAGCCAATGAAAAACTGTTTTTT.